Listed here are 11 T cell receptor beta chains from one sample, sequenced in a study of shared clonotypes between healthy human individuals. As defined, naive CD8 cells were CD45RO-negative and positively selected for CCR7, with terminally differentiated effector memory CD45RA+ cells excluded. Profiled with immunoSEQ multiplex PCR; TCRdb holds only in-frame clones, not every one. This table has about 2.1 million clones, around 95% appearing once. Material: naive CD8+ T cells from PBMCs. These receptors all stem from a man younger than 35 in good health. Some clones in this sample may be carry-over from other donors' samples.

This chain joins TRBV28 and TRBJ2-1; 7 bases fit TRBD2. This CDR3 has 19 residues. The germline CDR1 and CDR2 sequences are MDHEN and SYDVKM. The V segment lost 5 bases and the J segment 0 bases; nucleotides outside the gene matches: 16. As DNA, the CDR3 is TGTGCCAGCAGTCTCTTGGGGCTAGCGGACTCAAGCTCCTACAATGAGCAGTTCTTC. It is translated as CASSLLGLADSSSYNEQFF. Filled out from reference TRBV28 and TRBJ2-1, the complete variable domain reads DVKVTQSSRYLVKRTGEKVFLECVQDMDHENMFWYRQDPGLGLRLIYFSYDVKMKEKGDIPEGYSVSREKKERFSLILESASTNQTSMYLCASSLLGLADSSSYNEQFFGPGTRLTVL.

About this clone itself: Other DNA sequences from this sample encode an identical CDR3 as well. CDR3 DNA sequence: TGTGCCAGCAGCCCCTCCGGGACGGACCAAGAGACCCAGTACTTC. Encoded protein: CASSPSGTDQETQYF. V gene TRBV13 combines with J gene TRBJ2-5; D possibly matches TRBD1 or TRBD2 (5 bases each). The CDR3 is 15 amino acids. From germline, CDR1 is PRHDT and CDR2 FYEKMQ (reference sequence). Trimming removed 5 bases at V and 0 bases at J, with 13 bases between.

This clone is a singleton in its sample. The chain links TRBV4-1 to TRBJ2-7, with D uncertain. There are 17 residues in the CDR3. Trimming stripped 0 bases from V and 4 bases from J, with 19 bases between. Germline V CDR1 and CDR2: MGHRA, YSYEKL. CDR3 protein: CASSQDQSGLSRYEQYF. CDR3 DNA sequence: TGCGCCAGCAGCCAAGATCAGTCGGGCCTATCGAGGTACGAGCAGTACTTC.

This chain links TRBV30 with TRBJ2-7; D gene uncertain. Germline CDR1 and CDR2: GTSNPN and SVGIG (reference sequence). CDR3 length: 12 amino acids. Trimming left V 2 bases short and J 5 bases short, with 10 bases between. In DNA form, the CDR3 reads TGTGCCTGGAGTCATAGGACGGACGAGCAGTACTTC. It specifies CAWSHRTDEQYF.

The chain combines TRBV9 with TRBJ2-2; D remains ambiguous. This CDR3 contains 13 residues. The ends were cut back, 2 bases at V and 9 bases at J, with 11 bases in the middle. Germline assignment: CDR1 SGDLS and CDR2 YYNGEE. CDR3 nucleotide sequence: TGTGCCAGCAGCGTTGGTCTTGGACGGGAGCTGTTTTTT. Translated: CASSVGLGRELFF.

This chain uses TRBV12-2 with TRBJ2-7; TRBD2 was called by the table and not checked on the DNA. TRBV12-2 is termed a pseudogene. The CDR3 runs 18 residues. The CDR3 bases are TGTGCAAGTCGGGAACCGGGACTAGCGGGACTCGGGGGCTACGAGCAGTACTTC. Translation: CASREPGLAGLGGYEQYF.

V and J are TRBV29-1 and TRBJ2-1; possibly TRBD2 for D (6 bases). This CDR3 spans 13 amino acids. The V end lost 5 bases, the J end lost 5 bases, and 13 bases lay between the germline ends. Germline V gene lookup returns CDR1 SQVTM and CDR2 ANQGSEA. The CDR3 loop reads CSVYSGGNNEQFF. The CDR3 nucleotides read TGCAGCGTTTATAGCGGAGGGAACAATGAGCAGTTCTTC.

V gene TRBV27 combines with J gene TRBJ2-2; possibly TRBD1 for D (6 bases). The V end was cut by 7 bases, the J end by 4 bases, with 22 bases between. The CDR3 is 17 residues long. The germline CDR1 and CDR2 sequences are MNHEY and SMNVEV (reference sequence). CDR3: CASTPGVETETTGELFF. In DNA form, the CDR3 reads TGTGCCAGCACCCCAGGGGTAGAGACAGAAACCACCGGGGAGCTGTTTTTT.

The chain couples TRBV7-8 to TRBJ2-7; perhaps D is TRBD1 or TRBD2 (5 bases each). The V gene lost 0 bases and the J gene lost 5 bases, with 17 bases spanning the gap. In germline, CDR1 is SGHVS, CDR2 FQNEAQ. The CDR3 sequence is 16 residues long. CDR3 protein: CASSLAAQGVRNEQYF. CDR3 sequence (DNA): TGTGCCAGCAGCTTAGCGGCCCAGGGAGTTCGAAACGAGCAGTACTTC.

V and J are TRBV11-2 and TRBJ2-1; perhaps TRBD2 as D (5 bases). The CDR3 has 16 residues. V lost 1 base to trimming and J lost 4 bases, with 14 bases between them. Germline loops: CDR1 SGHAT, CDR2 FQNNGV. The CDR3 nucleotides are TGTGCCAGCAGCTTAGGCCCGCGGGCACCGTACAATGAGCAGTTCTTC. Translated, it gives CASSLGPRAPYNEQFF.

The chain recombines TRBV7-9 with TRBJ2-7, with D perhaps given as TRBD1 or TRBD2 (5 bases each). Germline V CDR1 and CDR2: SEHNR, FQNEAQ (reference sequence). V was shortened by 4 bases and J by 0 bases, with 16 bases between the two germline ends. CDR3 length: 16 residues. The CDR3 sequence is CASSSNPGTVSYEQYF. The CDR3 bases are TGTGCCAGCAGCTCAAACCCCGGGACGGTCTCCTACGAGCAGTACTTC.